This is a list of T cell receptor beta chains from one sample in a study of blood T cell repertoires in COVID-19. Sequencing was performed with immunoSEQ multiplex PCR; in TCRdb, only in-frame clones are kept and a portion is missing. The sample consists of approximately 63,000 clones, 86% of them appearing once. The sample taken for sequencing was peripheral blood. These receptors were collected from a woman aged 80 or over with acute or convalescent COVID-19. The CDR3 runs from the conserved cysteine through the conserved F or W. D genes are given only for firm matches. Clone size is not always given. Where it is, it says once, few, many or a class for expanded clones.

v_gene: TRBV25-1; abundance: NA; j_gene: TRBJ1-3; d_gene: NA; CDR3aa: CASSLYSQNTIYF; CDR3nt: TGTGCCAGCAGTCTCTACAGCCAAAACACCATATATTTT
v_gene: TRBV3-1/TRBV3-2; abundance: NA; j_gene: TRBJ1-1; d_gene: TRBD1; CDR3aa: CASSQGYDRGKTEAFF; CDR3nt: TGTGCCAGCAGCCAGGGTTACGACAGGGGAAAAACTGAAGCTTTCTTT
v_gene: TRBV12-3/TRBV12-4; abundance: NA; j_gene: TRBJ2-5; d_gene: NA; CDR3aa: CASRSSVETQYF; CDR3nt: TGTGCCAGCAGGTCTAGCGTTGAGACCCAGTACTTC
v_gene: TRBV4-2; abundance: NA; j_gene: TRBJ1-5; d_gene: TRBD1; CDR3aa: CASSVMTGGNSQPQHF; CDR3nt: TGTGCCAGCAGCGTTATGACAGGGGGGAACAGTCAGCCCCAGCATTTT
v_gene: TRBV19; abundance: NA; j_gene: TRBJ2-7; d_gene: NA; CDR3aa: CASKMGHQAYEQYF; CDR3nt: TGTGCCAGTAAAATGGGGCATCAGGCCTACGAGCAGTACTTC
v_gene: TRBV7-7; abundance: NA; j_gene: TRBJ1-5; d_gene: NA; CDR3aa: CASSLSDNQPQHF; CDR3nt: TGTGCCAGCAGCTTATCAGACAATCAGCCCCAGCATTTT
v_gene: TRBV5-1; abundance: few; j_gene: TRBJ2-3; d_gene: NA; CDR3aa: CASSLAGDQVADTQYF; CDR3nt: TGCGCCAGCAGCTTGGCCGGGGATCAGGTCGCAGATACGCAGTATTTT
v_gene: TRBV6-1; abundance: NA; j_gene: TRBJ2-1; d_gene: TRBD1; CDR3aa: CASSEGQALYNEQFF; CDR3nt: TGTGCCAGCAGTGAGGGACAGGCCCTATACAATGAGCAGTTCTTC
v_gene: TRBV7-2; abundance: NA; j_gene: TRBJ2-5; d_gene: NA; CDR3aa: CASSFFRETQYF; CDR3nt: TGTGCCAGCAGCTTCTTCAGGGAGACCCAGTACTTC
v_gene: TRBV7-3; abundance: NA; j_gene: TRBJ1-3; d_gene: NA; CDR3aa: CASSLNPPSSGNTIYF; CDR3nt: TGTGCCAGCAGCTTAAATCCCCCGTCCTCTGGAAACACCATATATTTT
v_gene: TRBV6-4; abundance: NA; j_gene: TRBJ1-2; d_gene: TRBD1; CDR3aa: CASSDPAGGEYGYTF; CDR3nt: TGTGCCAGCAGTGACCCCGCAGGGGGCGAGTATGGCTACACCTTC
v_gene: TRBV24-1; abundance: once; j_gene: TRBJ2-1; d_gene: NA; CDR3aa: CATTTGSAEQFF; CDR3nt: TGTGCCACCACTACGGGAAGCGCTGAGCAGTTCTTC
v_gene: TRBV6-5; abundance: NA; j_gene: TRBJ1-2; d_gene: NA; CDR3aa: CASRNGALGEGYTF; CDR3nt: TGTGCCAGCAGAAATGGGGCTTTAGGGGAAGGCTACACCTTC
v_gene: TRBV4-1; abundance: NA; j_gene: TRBJ2-5; d_gene: TRBD2; CDR3aa: CASSQWRGETQYF; CDR3nt: TGCGCCAGCAGCCAGTGGCGGGGGGAGACCCAGTACTTC
v_gene: TRBV18; abundance: NA; j_gene: TRBJ2-5; d_gene: TRBD2; CDR3aa: CASSWGGQETQYF; CDR3nt: TGTGCCAGCTCCTGGGGGGGTCAAGAGACCCAGTACTTC
v_gene: TRBV6-5; abundance: NA; j_gene: TRBJ1-1; d_gene: NA; CDR3aa: CASTLDRRLAEAFF; CDR3nt: TGTGCCAGCACCTTAGACAGGAGGTTGGCTGAAGCTTTCTTT
v_gene: TRBV5-1; abundance: NA; j_gene: TRBJ2-7; d_gene: TRBD1; CDR3aa: CASRAGTGVTYEQYF; CDR3nt: TGCGCCAGCAGAGCCGGGACAGGGGTGACCTACGAGCAGTACTTC
v_gene: TRBV19; abundance: NA; j_gene: TRBJ1-4; d_gene: TRBD1; CDR3aa: CASSGDRTGGGEKLFF; CDR3nt: TGTGCCAGTAGTGGCGACCGGACAGGGGGAGGTGAAAAACTGTTTTTT
v_gene: TRBV5-5; abundance: NA; j_gene: TRBJ1-3; d_gene: NA; CDR3aa: CASSLRDKGNTIYF; CDR3nt: TGTGCCAGCAGCCTACGGGATAAGGGAAACACCATATATTTT
v_gene: TRBV19; abundance: NA; j_gene: TRBJ2-2; d_gene: TRBD1; CDR3aa: CASRGTGGNGELFF; CDR3nt: TGTGCCAGTAGGGGGACAGGGGGGAACGGGGAGCTGTTTTTT
v_gene: TRBV19; abundance: NA; j_gene: TRBJ2-7; d_gene: NA; CDR3aa: CASSSPGSYEQYF; CDR3nt: TGTGCCAGTAGCTCCCCTGGGAGCTACGAGCAGTACTTC
v_gene: TRBV12-2; abundance: NA; j_gene: TRBJ1-1; d_gene: NA; CDR3aa: CASRPIGGNGTEAFF; CDR3nt: TGTGCAAGTCGCCCGATCGGGGGGAACGGAACTGAAGCTTTCTTT
v_gene: TRBV5-1; abundance: NA; j_gene: TRBJ2-5; d_gene: NA; CDR3aa: CASSLEGIETQYF; CDR3nt: TGCGCCAGCAGCTTGGAGGGGATTGAGACCCAGTACTTC
v_gene: TRBV13; abundance: NA; j_gene: TRBJ1-3; d_gene: NA; CDR3aa: CASSLGPVFYSGNTIYF; CDR3nt: TGTGCCAGCAGCTTAGGGCCAGTCTTTTACTCTGGAAACACCATATATTTT
v_gene: TRBV3-1/TRBV3-2; abundance: NA; j_gene: TRBJ2-1; d_gene: NA; CDR3aa: CASSRRDSSYNEQFF; CDR3nt: TGTGCCAGCAGCCGGCGGGACTCTTCCTACAATGAGCAGTTCTTC
v_gene: TRBV4-1; abundance: few; j_gene: TRBJ1-1; d_gene: NA; CDR3aa: CASSQVLAGHYPEAFF; CDR3nt: TGCGCCAGCAGCCAAGTTCTTGCAGGCCATTACCCTGAAGCTTTCTTT
v_gene: TRBV10-1; abundance: NA; j_gene: TRBJ2-3; d_gene: TRBD2; CDR3aa: CASSHGTRGTDTQYF; CDR3nt: TGCGCCAGCAGCCACGGGACTAGAGGCACAGATACGCAGTATTTT
v_gene: TRBV11-1; abundance: NA; j_gene: TRBJ1-1; d_gene: TRBD1; CDR3aa: CASSPSGGTEAFF; CDR3nt: TGTGCCAGCAGCCCGTCAGGGGGCACTGAAGCTTTCTTT
v_gene: TRBV2; abundance: NA; j_gene: TRBJ1-2; d_gene: NA; CDR3aa: CASSVDTYGYTF; CDR3nt: TGTGCCAGCAGCGTTGACACTTATGGCTACACCTTC